The text below deals with one T cell receptor (beta chain). This receptor's antigen is unknown. No clone much larger than this one lies a single base away; base qualities are absent. The data were taken from a study of cytomegalovirus exposure and HLA in healthy donors (dated by TCRdb to 2016 to 2017). Study-level background: According to an earlier analysis of a few hundred of the donors, about 170 million T cells yielded over 90 million unique TCR beta sequences and around 280 Gb of sequence data. A later genetic analysis took genome-wide SNP genotypes for about 55% of the 666 donors and used that subset as a discovery cohort. Every repertoire in the discovery cohort had been generated on one and the same sequencing platform. The number of typed donors differed by locus: about 620-640 for A, B, C, DRB1 and DQB1; approximately 540 for DQA1; about 600 for DPA1; and some 450 for DPB1. About 320 gigabases of sequencing data and 80 million or so unique TCR sequences were included in an early release covering around 650 HLA-typed donors. Donor age, sex, ethnicity and CMV serostatus were compiled together with the repertoire data. Of the 350 to 450 genotyped donors, 65% to 90% fell in the genetic ancestry cluster associated with self-reported Caucasian donors. In an earlier analysis of about 590 of the donors, high-throughput TCR beta sequencing was used to judge whether each TCR beta V gene segment behaved as functional or pseudogenic. Using immunosequencing, the study profiled T cell repertoires from 666 subjects and related those repertoires to cytomegalovirus serostatus. The study combined high-throughput TCR immunosequencing, statistical association of individual TCRs with disease status, and machine learning to predict cytomegalovirus infection status. On average, over 200,000 unique TCR beta nucleotide sequences were sequenced per donor among a few hundred genotyped donors of the cohort, with around 19% of those sequences being non-productive. The study aimed to test whether cataloging public T cell receptors could reveal signatures of past pathogen exposure. Both class I and class II loci were covered by HLA typing, at four-digit resolution. Besides the first cohort of under 700 subjects, a separate validation cohort made up of about 120 different subjects was used. Five DR-DQ haplotypes were handled as single units for association and clustering because linkage in the cohort was strong. A later analysis re-examined previously published TCR beta repertoires from 600 to 700 donors and added high-resolution HLA genotyping to investigate patterns of TCR occurrence. The later analysis used no new phenotypic data to find candidate immune exposures, relying instead on TCR beta sequences and their occurrence across donors. Summary of the overall study and its limitations: The sequencing pipeline was judged likely to have produced a cluster of highly shared sequence variants as a technical artifact. A later analysis found that HLA-associated TCR beta chains were more clonally expanded and had lower generation probabilities than equally common non-associated chains. Strong co-occurrence of HLA alleles, especially DR and DQ, made assigning TCR associations to individual alleles difficult. CMV serostatus was the only immune exposure information available for the cohort. HLA typing was unavailable for some donors at each locus, so association tests used only the typed subset. V-gene and J-gene trimming of TCR beta chains was associated with a missense DCLRE1C variant in a later genetic analysis, and the association was replicated in an independent cohort. In an earlier analysis of fewer than 700 of the donors, most TCR beta V segments appeared in productive rearrangements about 87% or about 30% of the time, broadly matching IMGT annotations. A further reported finding was that TCR beta sequences accurately predicted the HLA-A and HLA-B alleles for most subjects in the first cohort. Correlated functional status among segregating V segments might be attributable to linkage disequilibrium, but an unknown experimental factor could not be ruled out. A few of the identified cytomegalovirus-associated TCR beta chains were confirmed in vitro to be specific for cytomegalovirus antigens. In a later analysis, the rate of TCR association differed among HLA loci, with DRB1 alleles having the most associated TCRs and HLA-C alleles having the fewest. Some IMGT-functional V segments, including TRBV6-2 and TRBV6-3, could not be distinguished by the 87-base-pair reads and were therefore excluded. Several of the top co-occurrence clusters appeared to be linked to parvovirus B19, influenza, CMV and Epstein-Barr virus, according to a later analysis. At a false discovery rate of 0.05, a later analysis linked 16,951 TCR beta sequences to specific HLA alleles. In this cohort, only TCR beta chains were sequenced, and detectable features were limited by the absence of alpha or paired-chain data. Sequencing depth was assumed to be roughly uniform across donors in the presence/absence analyses, though that assumption may not hold. In a later genetic analysis, fewer N-insertions in productive TCRs were reported among donors in an Asian-associated ancestry cluster than the 666-donor mean. In a later analysis, most CMV-associated TCR beta chains were found to appear HLA-restricted, with HLA associations seemingly driven largely by CMV exposure. A total of 150 to 200 TCR beta chains were listed by the study as associated with cytomegalovirus. Because counts were too low, about 15 rarely observed V segments, including chromosome 9 orphons, were left out of the earlier analysis of several hundred of the donors. Cytomegalovirus status was reported to be diagnosed by the classifier with high specificity and sensitivity in both the original and validation cohorts. While some public TCRs were present in many individuals, most TCR sequences turned up only very rarely across donors. The authors suggested that the approach could potentially be generalized to other disease states and immunological phenotypes.

The junction carries 10 bases between V and J, which are trimmed by 7 bases and 1 base respectively. The germline V gene specifies SQVTM as CDR1 and ANQGSEA as CDR2. Its CDR3 holds 13 amino acids, cysteine through phenylalanine. Only CDR3 DNA is held: 39 bases, read in frame from base 1. The library was made by the immunoSEQ multiplex PCR assay. The multiplex PCR relied on a mix of 60 forward primers for TCR Vbeta segments and 13 reverse primers for TCR Jbeta segments. The CDR3 region of rearranged TCR beta genes was amplified from genomic DNA with a multiplex PCR assay. The amplified TCR beta libraries were sequenced on the Illumina HiSeq System as 87-base-pair reads. The original pipeline was this. A later analysis counted about 82 million unique TCR beta chains across the 666 repertoires, and 9 million to 14 million of these chains were shared by at least two donors. To remove PCR and sequencing errors, raw reads were error-corrected and collapsed into unique sequences using a nearest-neighbor algorithm that merged closely related sequences. Alignment of CDR3 sequences to IMGT reference sequences was used to assign V, D and J gene segments. For a sequence to be retained, a match of at least six nucleotides was required to both a V gene segment and a J gene segment. Rearrangements were called productive when the CDR3 lacked stop codons and stayed in frame with V and J; all others were non-productive. CDR3 was defined by IMGT convention, running from the second conserved V-encoded cysteine to the conserved J-encoded phenylalanine. The earlier analysis of more than 450 of the donors excluded sequences that lacked an unambiguous match to a single V gene segment. In an earlier analysis of 587 of the donors, V segments were called functional above 56.7% productive rearrangements and were called segregating when the between-donor standard deviation exceeded 5%. A statistical classification framework was developed to diagnose cytomegalovirus status using the catalog of TCR beta chain sequences. In a later analysis, V and J genes were assigned by comparing TCR nucleotide sequences against IMGT/GENE-DB human TR gene sequences. The TCRdist pipeline was used in a later analysis to assign CDR3 sequences and most-parsimonious VDJ recombination scenarios. In a later analysis, each TCR beta chain was defined by its CDR3 amino acid sequence together with its V-gene family, and reads lacking a unique V-gene family were excluded. As a way to deal with suspected cross-contamination and a sequencing artifact, a later analysis dropped roughly 620 nucleotide sequences that were highly shared and had low generation probability. For each public chain, a later analysis derived a clonal expansion index from normalized ranks of inferred template counts within each repertoire. In a later analysis, generation probabilities were computed with a VDJ recombination model fitted to out-of-frame rearrangements, and the resulting probabilities were checked against IGoR. Hypergeometric tests were used in a later analysis to score TCR-TCR, TCR-HLA and TCR-CMV co-occurrence, with a repertoire-size bias correction applied to the TCR pairs. In a later analysis, false discovery rates were estimated by permuting HLA or CMV assignments 20 times. A later analysis grouped co-occurring TCRs with DBSCAN, adding TCRdist sequence similarity when clustering within HLA-allele-positive subsets. Repertoires with fewer than 30,000 or more than 120,000 public chains, plus five repertoires with anomalous nucleotide sharing, were excluded from co-occurrence clustering. This is the immuneACCESS table as TCRdb keeps it, with only in-frame sequences that have V and J called. A part of the clones is gone; compared with another copy, unresolved V genes explain less than half, and the rest is unexplained. Clone size and the V and J calls come from that table; the DNA yielded D and trimming. For this sample there are just over 150,000 clones; 86% appear just once. The top ten clones comprise just under 2% of the sample.

The cohort comprised approximately 700 healthy bone marrow donors. All cohort members were sampled while nominally healthy, although unrecorded immune exposures were likely present. The donor tested CMV seronegative, placing the donor among the 300 to 450 seronegative members of the cohort. A peripheral blood sample was provided by each donor, and peripheral blood mononuclear cells were used for TCR beta sequencing. The Qiagen DNeasy Blood Extraction Kit was used to extract genomic DNA from the blood cell samples. This sequence uses TRBV29-1 and TRBJ2-2; the best D guess is TRBD1, with 6 bases matching. The sequence derives from a woman between 18 and 29 years old in good health and CMV-seronegative. The source material was PBMCs. Here the CDR3 is given as CSAGVMNTGELFF. The nucleotide sequence is given as TGCAGCGCAGGGGTCATGAACACCGGGGAGCTGTTTTTT.